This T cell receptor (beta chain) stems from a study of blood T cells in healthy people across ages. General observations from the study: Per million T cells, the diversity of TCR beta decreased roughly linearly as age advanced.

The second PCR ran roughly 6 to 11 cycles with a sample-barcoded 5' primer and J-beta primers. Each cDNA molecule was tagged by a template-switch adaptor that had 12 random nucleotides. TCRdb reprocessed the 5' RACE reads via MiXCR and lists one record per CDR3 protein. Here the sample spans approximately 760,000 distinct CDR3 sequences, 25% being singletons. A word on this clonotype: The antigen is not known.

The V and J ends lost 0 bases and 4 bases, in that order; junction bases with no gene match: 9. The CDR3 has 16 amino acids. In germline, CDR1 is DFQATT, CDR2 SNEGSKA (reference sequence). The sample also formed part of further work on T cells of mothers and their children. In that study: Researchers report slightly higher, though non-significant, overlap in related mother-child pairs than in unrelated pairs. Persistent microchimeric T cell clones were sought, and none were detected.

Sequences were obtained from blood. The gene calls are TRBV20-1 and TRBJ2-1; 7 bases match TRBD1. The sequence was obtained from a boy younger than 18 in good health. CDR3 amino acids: CSARETGHEGYNEQFF. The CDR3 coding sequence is TGCAGTGCTAGAGAGACAGGGCACGAGGGGTACAATGAGCAGTTCTTC.